This T cell receptor beta chain was obtained from a study of OX40 agonist ivuxolimab in advanced cancers. On the study more broadly: Subjects had a mean age of roughly 60 years, with a range of roughly 20 to 79; less than 90% were male.

Profiled with immunoSEQ multiplex PCR; TCRdb holds only in-frame clones, not every one. The repertoire holds roughly 60,000 clones, 85% seen once, with under 5% in the top ten. Germline CDR1 and CDR2: MGHRA and YSYEKL. J lost 4 bases, V lost 3 bases, and 5 bases had no gene match. CDR3 length: 15 amino acids. The chain couples TRBV4-1 to TRBJ1-5; 8 bases are a match to TRBD1. This receptor was identified in an adult with an advanced solid tumor such as melanoma, head and neck, liver or kidney cancer. The specimen was CD4+ or CD8+ T cells sorted from blood, collected in a trial of the OX40 agonist ivuxolimab. This CDR3 reads CASSQYRGANQPQHF. DNA for the CDR3: TGCGCCAGCAGCCAGTACAGGGGGGCAAATCAGCCCCAGCATTTT.